The source of this TCR beta chain is a study of T cell repertoires in cytomegalovirus infection. In the study overall: As its CMV epitopes, the study selected recently identified HLA-C-restricted and well-studied HLA-B-restricted targets. Public TCR beta signatures provided an indication of both CMV infection and a matching HLA type.

This clonotype has only a few counts. Its antigen remains unknown. In TCRdb, the reads were re-called with MiXCR into one record per CDR3 protein. The data hold some 920,000 distinct CDR3 sequences, with more than 25% observed a single time. Overall study findings and caveats: CMV-specific TCR beta clonotypes restricted by HLA-C dominated the ex vivo response. Cumulative frequency (of public TCR beta family members) identified carriers of CMV plus the relevant HLA.

The CDR3 has 13 residues. Trimming took off 1 base at V and 6 bases at J, with 9 bases between the two ends. The chain combines TRBV12-3 or TRBV12-4 with TRBJ1-1, with D uncertain. This TCR was recovered from a human donor in good health (CMV status not recorded). Some clones in this sample may be carry-over from other donors' samples. The sequencing here drew on cultured CD8+ T cells from PBMCs, taken from culture after CMV antigen stimulation. The CDR3 DNA reads as TGTGCCAGCAGTTTAGGGGCTAGGGCTGAAGCTTTCTTT. Encoded protein: CASSLGARAEAFF.